The 9 T cell receptor beta chains below all came from one sample that was sequenced in a study of T cells in Graves' hyperthyroidism and ophthalmopathy. The CDR3 regions of TCR beta were amplified from RNA transcripts. When the TCR CDR3 underwent first-round RT-PCR, the HTBI primer set was used. MiXCR, applied by TCRdb to the multiplex PCR reads, yields one record per CDR3 protein. The sample carries some 270,000 distinct CDR3 sequences, around 24% recorded once. Sequenced sample: blood. The receptor set was obtained from a woman between 40 and 50 years old with Graves' ophthalmopathy.

This clonotype was seen only a few times. The chain carries TRBV12-3 or TRBV12-4 and TRBJ1-2; D unclear. The CDR3 loop spans 12 amino acids. V was shortened by 6 bases and J by 2 bases, with 7 bases between the two germline ends. The CDR3 reads CASRGFNYGYTF. The CDR3 coding sequence is TGTGCCAGCAGGGGCTTCAACTATGGCTACACCTTC.

This clonotype was seen ten or more times. The chain couples TRBV7-2 to TRBJ2-6, with D hard to call. This CDR3 spans 15 amino acids. Trimming shortened V by 1 base and J by 2 bases, and 6 bases separated the two germline ends. Germline V gene lookup returns CDR1 SGHTA and CDR2 FQGNSA. CDR3 sequence reads: CASSLGAAGANVLTF. CDR3 DNA: TGTGCCAGCAGCTTAGGGGCGGCTGGGGCCAACGTCCTGACTTTC. The full variable domain, with the rest looked up from reference TRBV7-2 and TRBJ2-6, is GAGVSQSPSNKVTEKGKDVELRCDPISGHTALYWYRQSLGQGLEFLIYFQGNSAPDKSGLPSDRFSAERTGGSVSTLTIQRTQQEDSAVYLCASSLGAAGANVLTFGAGSRLTVL.

This clonotype appeared many times. V gene TRBV10-3 combines with J gene TRBJ2-7; 14 bases align to TRBD2. The V and J ends lost 6 bases and 4 bases, in that order; junction bases with no gene match: 8. The CDR3 is made up of 16 amino acids. Germline-derived CDR1 and CDR2 are ENHRY and SYGVKD. The CDR3 DNA sequence: TGTGCCATCAGGCGAGGACTAGCGGGAGGTTCTTACGAGCAGTACTTC. Translating it yields CAIRRGLAGGSYEQYF.

This clonotype was detected ten times or more. The genes are TRBV6-5 and TRBJ1-1; D gene ambiguous. CDR1 is MNHEY, CDR2 SVGAGI, per germline. Trimming cost V 0 bases and J 2 bases, with 7 bases left between them. This CDR3 contains 14 residues. The CDR3 nucleotides read TGTGCCAGCAGTTACTCCCAGAAAAACACTGAAGCTTTCTTT. Translating gives CASSYSQKNTEAFF.

The table lists this clonotype with many counts. V is TRBV11-2 and J is TRBJ2-5, with 9 positions matching TRBD1. V lost 3 bases to trimming and J lost 2 bases; unmatched junction nucleotides: 1. The length of the CDR3 is 14 residues. Germline lookup yields CDR1 SGHAT and CDR2 FQNNGV. The CDR3 DNA is TGTGCCAGCAGCTTCGGGACAGGGCAAGAGACCCAGTACTTC. Translation gives CASSFGTGQETQYF.

This clonotype was found many times. The chain links TRBV29-1 to TRBJ1-1; no definite D call. CDR1 is SQVTM and CDR2 is ANQGSEA in the germline V gene. V was pared by 3 bases and J by 2 bases, with 13 bases between. The CDR3 extends over 14 amino acids. In nucleotides, the CDR3 is TGCAGCGTTGAGTTCGATATGGATAACACTGAAGCTTTCTTT. Protein: CSVEFDMDNTEAFF.

Many counts were recorded for this clonotype. The J gene is TRBJ1-2, the V gene TRBV4-1, with 10 bases matching TRBD1. V lost 1 base, J lost 7 bases, and 12 bases stayed unmatched. From germline, CDR1 is MGHRA and CDR2 YSYEKL. The CDR3 is 17 residues long. The CDR3 region has the DNA TGCGCCAGCAGCCAAGCAGGGACAGGGGTTGCCATGGGTGGCTACACCTTC. The encoded protein is CASSQAGTGVAMGGYTF.

This clonotype was found many times. One junction end does not reproduce the germline sequence, and a read error may be involved. This chain connects TRBV4-2 to TRBJ1-1; D gene unclear. CDR1 and CDR2 from the germline V gene are LGHNA and YNFKEQ. The CDR3 runs to 13 residues. DNA of the CDR3: TGTGCCAGCAGCTCTCATGGGAACACTGAAGCTTCCTTT. As protein: CASSSHGNTEASF.

There are many counts of this clonotype. The chain has TRBV10-3 and TRBJ2-7, with 8 bases lining up with TRBD2. The V gene's germline CDR1 is ENHRY and CDR2 SYGVKD. J was trimmed by 1 base and V by 8 bases; bases with no gene match: 4. The CDR3 contains 13 residues. CDR3 bases: TGTGCCATCTCGCGGGAGGAGTCCTACGAGCAGTACTTC. Residues: CAISREESYEQYF.